These 25 T cell receptor beta chains were sequenced from one sample in a study of PD-L1 blockade in urothelial cancer. The data were produced by immunoSEQ multiplex PCR, yet TCRdb's version contains in-frame clones alone and is incomplete. The sample lists 85,000 to 95,000 clones; around 92% were seen once. Regarding time point: pretreatment peripheral blood. The sequencing here drew on PBMCs, taken around atezolizumab (anti-PD-L1) treatment. All receptors derive from a woman of 80 years or more with urothelial cancer.

CDR3 amino acids: CAWSVRVGETGELFF. In DNA form, the CDR3 reads TGTGCCTGGAGTGTACGGGTGGGTGAGACCGGGGAGCTGTTTTTT. The chain links TRBV30 to TRBJ2-2; no clear D gene. Germline V CDR1 and CDR2: GTSNPN, SVGIG (reference sequence). The CDR3 totals 15 residues. V lost 0 bases to trimming and J lost 5 bases, with 13 bases between them.

The V gene is TRBV18, the J gene TRBJ2-7, with 7 bases lining up with TRBD1. V dropped 1 base and J dropped 5; count of bases not matched to a gene: 5. This CDR3 has 14 residues. Germline values: CDR1 KGHSH, CDR2 LQKENI. In DNA form, the CDR3 reads TGTGCCAGCTCACCACGTCAGGGGGTCGACGAGCAGTACTTC. Protein product: CASSPRQGVDEQYF.

This chain links TRBV19 with TRBJ1-2; D might be TRBD1 (5 bases). V was clipped by 4 bases and J by 7 bases, with 7 bases between them. The CDR3 loop spans 11 amino acids. Germline V gene data show CDR1 as LNHDA and CDR2 as SQIVND (reference sequence). This CDR3 is CASSTGFGYTF. In nucleotides, the CDR3 is TGTGCCAGTAGTACAGGGTTTGGCTACACCTTC.

This clone was counted a single time. The chain recombines TRBV9 with TRBJ2-1; 12 bases align to TRBD2. Germline lookup yields CDR1 SGDLS and CDR2 YYNGEE. The CDR3 length is 16 residues. J lost 3 bases, V lost 3 bases, and 4 bases had no gene match. CDR3 in amino acids: CASSAWTSGDYNEQFF. CDR3 coding DNA: TGTGCCAGCAGCGCCTGGACTAGCGGGGACTACAATGAGCAGTTCTTC. Full variable domain (missing parts from reference TRBV9 and TRBJ2-1): DSGVTQTPKHLITATGQRVTLRCSPRSGDLSVYWYQQSLDQGLQFLIQYYNGEERAKGNILERFSAQQFPDLHSELNLSSLELGDSALYFCASSAWTSGDYNEQFFGPGTRLTVL.

This rearrangement joins TRBV4-2 to TRBJ1-4; maybe TRBD1 (5 bases). There are 14 residues in the CDR3. V shed 1 base and J shed 8 bases, with 11 bases lying between them. CDR1 is LGHNA and CDR2 is YNFKEQ in the germline V gene. The CDR3 loop is CASSQGRGREKLFF. CDR3 in DNA: TGTGCCAGCAGCCAAGGGCGGGGGAGAGAAAAACTGTTTTTT.

This clone was counted once. The CDR3, as DNA: TGTGCCAGCTTACGCGAGCGGAACACCGGGGAGCTGTTTTTT. Translation: CASLRERNTGELFF. The chain links TRBV11-2 to TRBJ2-2; D gene uncertain. The CDR3 is 14 amino acids. Germline V gene data show CDR1 as SGHAT and CDR2 as FQNNGV. Between the trimmed V and J ends, which lost 8 bases and 1 base, there was a span of 11 bases.

In its sample, this clone was seen once. The V call is TRBV5-1, the J call TRBJ1-1; 7 bases are a match to TRBD1. This CDR3 comprises 13 residues. V gave up 3 bases and J gave up 5 bases; unmatched junction bases: 4. CDR1 is SGHRS and CDR2 is YFSETQ in the germline V gene. The DNA of the CDR3 is TGCGCCAGCAGCTCCGGGACAGATACTGAAGCTTTCTTT. It yields the protein CASSSGTDTEAFF.

The genes are TRBV9 and TRBJ2-2; 7 bases align to TRBD1. J was trimmed by 8 bases and V by 4 bases; bases with no gene match: 11. The germline CDR1 and CDR2 sequences are SGDLS and YYNGEE. The CDR3 spans 15 residues. CDR3 amino acids: CASSPTQGLGGELFF. The DNA of the CDR3 is TGTGCCAGCAGCCCGACACAGGGGCTAGGAGGGGAGCTGTTTTTT.

The gene calls are TRBV30 and TRBJ2-5; 7 bases line up with TRBD2. Germline loops: CDR1 GTSNPN, CDR2 SVGIG (reference sequence). This CDR3 is 15 amino acids long. Trimming at V came to 0 bases and at J to 4 bases, leaving 8 bases not matched to a gene. CDR3 sequence reads: CAWSVRTSAPETQYF. The DNA for the CDR3 is TGTGCCTGGAGTGTACGAACTAGCGCCCCAGAGACCCAGTACTTC.

V and J are TRBV10-1 and TRBJ2-7, with TRBD1 matching over 7 bases. Per the germline V gene, CDR1 is WNHNN and CDR2 is SYGVQD (reference sequence). V gave up 6 bases and J gave up 3 bases; unmatched junction bases: 20. The CDR3 length is 18 residues. CDR3 region: CASSGPFGGTGAGYEQYF. The CDR3 DNA reads TGCGCCAGCAGCGGTCCCTTTGGGGGTACAGGGGCAGGCTACGAGCAGTACTTC.

The chain carries TRBV5-8 and TRBJ2-3; D call uncertain. Germline-derived CDR1 and CDR2 are SGHTS and YDEGEE. V dropped 2 bases and J dropped 6 bases, with 10 bases sitting between them. The CDR3 consists of 13 residues. CDR3 bases: TGTGCCAGCAGCTTCCAGGCTGGGGATACGCAGTATTTT. Protein: CASSFQAGDTQYF.

The CDR3 sequence: CASSPIRTDHNEQFF. Here the CDR3 DNA reads TGTGCCAGCTCACCGATTCGGACAGACCACAATGAGCAGTTCTTC. J is TRBJ2-1 and V is TRBV18; D might be TRBD1 (6 bases). This CDR3 contains 15 residues. V lost 3 bases and J lost 5, with 14 bases in between. The V gene's germline CDR1 is KGHSH and CDR2 LQKENI.

The chain carries TRBV30 and TRBJ1-5, with TRBD1 matching 8 bases. V shed 1 base and J 2 bases; nucleotides not matched to a gene: 13. The CDR3 length is 18 residues. The germline V gene encodes CDR1 GTSNPN and CDR2 SVGIG (reference sequence). The CDR3 spells CAWSEKGRGRGRNQPQHF. The CDR3 DNA reads as TGTGCCTGGAGTGAAAAAGGGAGGGGCAGGGGGCGCAATCAGCCCCAGCATTTT.

The CDR3 region is CASSSDRPGELFF. The CDR3 bases are TGTGCCAGCAGCTCCGACAGACCCGGGGAGCTGTTTTTT. The chain is built from TRBV7-2 and TRBJ2-2; D perhaps matches TRBD1 (5 bases). Deletions cut 4 bases from V and 6 bases from J, with 9 bases between. The CDR3 extends over 13 amino acids. The germline V gene encodes CDR1 SGHTA and CDR2 FQGNSA.

The chain employs TRBV19 and TRBJ2-1, with 14 bases matching TRBD2. From germline, CDR1 is LNHDA and CDR2 SQIVND (reference sequence). The CDR3 runs 16 residues. J was trimmed by 4 bases and V by 5 bases; bases with no gene match: 4. The CDR3 protein is CASSSRTSGRYNEQFF. CDR3 DNA: TGTGCCAGTAGTTCACGGACTAGCGGGAGGTACAATGAGCAGTTCTTC. Drawing the rest from reference TRBV19 and TRBJ2-1, the complete variable domain is DGGITQSPKYLFRKEGQNVTLSCEQNLNHDAMYWYRQDPGQGLRLIYYSQIVNDFQKGDIAEGYSVSREKKESFPLTVTSAQKNPTAFYLCASSSRTSGRYNEQFFGPGTRLTVL.

The chain combines TRBV4-1 with TRBJ2-3; TRBD2 matches at 8 bases. CDR1 MGHRA and CDR2 YSYEKL come from the germline V gene. The CDR3 has 16 residues. The V and J ends lost 4 bases and 4 bases, in that order; junction bases with no gene match: 10. The DNA of the CDR3 is TGCGCCAGCAGCCTCACGGGGAGCGGGAGTGCAGATACGCAGTATTTT. Translation gives CASSLTGSGSADTQYF.

The chain is built from TRBV28 and TRBJ2-1; perhaps TRBD2 as D (6 bases). Trimming pared 3 bases from V and 9 bases from J, leaving 9 bases between. CDR1 and CDR2 (germline): MDHEN, SYDVKM. The CDR3 sequence is 12 residues long. This chain's CDR3 is CASSFRGIEQFF. The CDR3 DNA follows: TGTGCCAGCAGTTTCCGGGGGATTGAGCAGTTCTTC.

V is TRBV5-1 and J is TRBJ2-7; 9 nucleotides match TRBD1. The germline V gene has CDR1 SGHRS and CDR2 YFSETQ. CDR3 length: 14 residues. With V trimmed by 6 bases and J by 7 bases, 11 bases remained unmatched. The CDR3 DNA sequence: TGCGCCAGCAAACGGGACAGGGCCTTTCCTGAGCAGTACTTC. Its protein is CASKRDRAFPEQYF.

V is TRBV6-5 and J is TRBJ2-7; tentatively, D is TRBD1 (5 bases). This CDR3 spans 14 amino acids. Between the trimmed V and J ends, which lost 5 bases and 4 bases, there was a span of 15 bases. Germline V lookup: CDR1 MNHEY, CDR2 SVGAGI. The DNA for the CDR3 is TGTGCCAGCAGTCTTCAGGGTACCTCATACGAGCAGTACTTC. Translated, it gives CASSLQGTSYEQYF.

The chain combines TRBV27 with TRBJ2-3; 7 positions match TRBD1. This CDR3 has 16 amino acids. With 0 bases clipped from V and 1 base from J, the junction kept 4 bases outside the gene matches. Looked up from germline, CDR1 is MNHEY and CDR2 is SMNVEV (reference sequence). CDR3: CASSLSPGGGTDTQYF. CDR3 sequence (DNA): TGTGCCAGCAGTTTATCCCCAGGGGGAGGCACAGATACGCAGTATTTT.

This clone came up once. The CDR3 region has the DNA TGTGCCAGTAGTTTATTGGGACTAGAGTCAGAGGAGCAGTTCTTC. It encodes CASSLLGLESEEQFF. This sequence joins TRBV19 and TRBJ2-1, with 8 bases lining up with TRBD2. This CDR3 is 15 amino acids long. In germline, CDR1 is LNHDA, CDR2 SQIVND (reference sequence). After removal of 5 bases from V and 10 bases from J, the junction contained 13 bases not matched to a gene.

This rearrangement joins TRBV5-1 to TRBJ2-7; D remains unclear. The CDR3 consists of 15 residues. Trimming pared 0 bases from V and 0 bases from J, leaving 10 bases between. Germline-derived CDR1 and CDR2 are SGHRS and YFSETQ. CDR3 nucleotides: TGCGCCAGCAGCTTGGGGCCTTCTAGCTCCTACGAGCAGTACTTC. The encoded protein is CASSLGPSSSYEQYF.

The chain employs TRBV18 and TRBJ1-1; D uncertain. V was shortened by 3 bases and J by 7 bases, with 6 bases between the two germline ends. The CDR3 loop spans 11 amino acids. The germline V gene has CDR1 KGHSH and CDR2 LQKENI. The CDR3: CASSPPGEAFF. For the CDR3, the DNA is TGTGCCAGCTCACCTCCAGGTGAAGCTTTCTTT.

The chain employs TRBV5-1 and TRBJ2-1; TRBD2 agrees at 13 bases. This CDR3 has 17 amino acids. After removal of 4 bases from V and 6 bases from J, the junction contained 10 bases not matched to a gene. Germline V gene sequence: CDR1 SGHRS, CDR2 YFSETQ. Here the CDR3 reads CASSTGVGTSGTNEQFF. For the CDR3, the DNA is TGCGCCAGCAGCACGGGGGTTGGGACTAGCGGGACCAATGAGCAGTTCTTC.

As DNA, the CDR3 is TGTGCCAGTAGCCCTGACAGGGGGCGGACTGAAGCTTTCTTT. Amino acid sequence: CASSPDRGRTEAFF. The V and J genes are TRBV19 and TRBJ1-1; 10 positions agree with TRBD1. V lost 6 bases to trimming and J lost 5 bases; unmatched junction nucleotides: 6. The CDR3 is 14 residues long. Per the germline V gene, CDR1 is LNHDA and CDR2 is SQIVND (reference sequence).